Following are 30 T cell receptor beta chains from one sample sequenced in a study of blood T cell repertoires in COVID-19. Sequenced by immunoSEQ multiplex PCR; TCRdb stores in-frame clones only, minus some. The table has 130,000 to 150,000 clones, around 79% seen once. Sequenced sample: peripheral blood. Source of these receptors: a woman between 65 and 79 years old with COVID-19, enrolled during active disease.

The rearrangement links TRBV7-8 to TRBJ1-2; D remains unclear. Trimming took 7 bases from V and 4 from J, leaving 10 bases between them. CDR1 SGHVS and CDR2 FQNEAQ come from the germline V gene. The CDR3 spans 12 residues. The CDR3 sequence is CASTTSGYGYTF. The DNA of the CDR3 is TGTGCCAGCACCACCTCGGGCTATGGCTACACCTTC.

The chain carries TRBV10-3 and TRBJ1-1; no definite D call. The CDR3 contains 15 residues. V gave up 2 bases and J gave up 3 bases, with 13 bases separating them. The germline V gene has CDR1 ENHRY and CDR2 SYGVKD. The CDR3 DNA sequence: TGTGCCATCAGTGAGACCCCCGTTCGGGACACTGAAGCTTTCTTT. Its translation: CAISETPVRDTEAFF.

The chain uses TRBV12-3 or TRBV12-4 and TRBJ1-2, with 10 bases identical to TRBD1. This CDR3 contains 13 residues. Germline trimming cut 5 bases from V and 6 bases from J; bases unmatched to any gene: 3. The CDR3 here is CASSDRGRDGYTF. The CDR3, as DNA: TGTGCCAGCAGTGACAGGGGGCGCGATGGCTACACCTTC.

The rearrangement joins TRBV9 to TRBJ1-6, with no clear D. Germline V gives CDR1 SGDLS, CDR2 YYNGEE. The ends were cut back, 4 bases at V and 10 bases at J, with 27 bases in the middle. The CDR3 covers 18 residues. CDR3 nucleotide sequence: TGTGCCAGCAGCTCGGACCGCGGCCTCGGAGGAGAACGGTCACCCCTCCACTTT. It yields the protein CASSSDRGLGGERSPLHF. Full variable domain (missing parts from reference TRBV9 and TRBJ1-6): DSGVTQTPKHLITATGQRVTLRCSPRSGDLSVYWYQQSLDQGLQFLIQYYNGEERAKGNILERFSAQQFPDLHSELNLSSLELGDSALYFCASSSDRGLGGERSPLHFGNGTRLTVT.

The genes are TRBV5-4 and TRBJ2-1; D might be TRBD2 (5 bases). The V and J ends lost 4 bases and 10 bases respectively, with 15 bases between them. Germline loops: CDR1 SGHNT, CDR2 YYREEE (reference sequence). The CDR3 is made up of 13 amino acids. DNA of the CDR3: TGTGCCAGCAGCAGAGAGGGCCTGGGGGAGCAGTTCTTC. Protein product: CASSREGLGEQFF.

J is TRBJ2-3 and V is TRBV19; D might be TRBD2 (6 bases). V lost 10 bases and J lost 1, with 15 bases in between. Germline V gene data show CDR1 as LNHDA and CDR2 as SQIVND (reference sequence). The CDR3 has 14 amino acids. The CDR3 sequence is CATSGRQRTDTQYF. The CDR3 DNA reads TGTGCCACCTCGGGGAGGCAACGCACAGATACGCAGTATTTT.

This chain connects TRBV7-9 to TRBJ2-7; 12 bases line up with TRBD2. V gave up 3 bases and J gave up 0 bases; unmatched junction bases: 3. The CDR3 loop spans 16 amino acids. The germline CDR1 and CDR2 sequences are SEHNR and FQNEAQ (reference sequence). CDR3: CASSFSSGGASYEQYF. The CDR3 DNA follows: TGTGCCAGCAGCTTTTCTAGCGGGGGGGCCTCCTACGAGCAGTACTTC. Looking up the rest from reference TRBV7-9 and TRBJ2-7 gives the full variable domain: DTGVSQNPRHKITKRGQNVTFRCDPISEHNRLYWYRQTLGQGPEFLTYFQNEAQLEKSRLLSDRFSAERPKGSFSTLEIQRTEQGDSAMYLCASSFSSGGASYEQYFGPGTRLTVT.

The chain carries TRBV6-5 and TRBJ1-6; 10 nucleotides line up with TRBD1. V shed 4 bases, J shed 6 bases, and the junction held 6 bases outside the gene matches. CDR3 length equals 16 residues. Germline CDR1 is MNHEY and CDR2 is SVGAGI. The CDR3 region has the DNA TGTGCCAGCAGTTTAGACAGGGGGCGAGCTAATTCACCCCTCCACTTT. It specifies CASSLDRGRANSPLHF.

CDR3 amino acids: CASRSMGDRDFLEQYF. The CDR3 DNA is TGTGCCAGCAGATCTATGGGAGACAGGGACTTTCTCGAGCAGTACTTC. The V gene is TRBV7-9, the J gene TRBJ2-7; TRBD1 is a possible D gene (7 bases). CDR3 size: 16 residues. Germline assignment: CDR1 SEHNR and CDR2 FQNEAQ (reference sequence). The V end lost 6 bases, the J end lost 6 bases, and 24 bases lay between the germline ends.

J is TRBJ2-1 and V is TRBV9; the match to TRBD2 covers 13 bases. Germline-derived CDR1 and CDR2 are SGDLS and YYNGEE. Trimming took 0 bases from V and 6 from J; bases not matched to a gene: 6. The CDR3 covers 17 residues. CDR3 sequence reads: CASSVAWGLAGPNEQFF. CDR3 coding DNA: TGTGCCAGCAGCGTAGCTTGGGGACTAGCGGGGCCCAATGAGCAGTTCTTC.

The DNA of the CDR3 is TGTGCCAGCAGCTTAGGCCTCTTGGGGGGAGGTCTAAGCGAGCAGTACTTC. Amino acids: CASSLGLLGGGLSEQYF. The chain recombines TRBV13 with TRBJ2-7; a possible D gene is TRBD2 (6 bases). From germline, CDR1 is PRHDT and CDR2 FYEKMQ (reference sequence). The CDR3 contains 17 residues. Trimming took 0 bases from V and 6 from J, leaving 21 bases between them.

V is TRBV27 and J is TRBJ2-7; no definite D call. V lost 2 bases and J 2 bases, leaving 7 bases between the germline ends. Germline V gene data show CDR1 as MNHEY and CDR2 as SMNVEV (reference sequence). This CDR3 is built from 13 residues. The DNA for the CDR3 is TGTGCCAGCAGTTTAAAGTCTACCTACGAGCAGTACTTC. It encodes CASSLKSTYEQYF.

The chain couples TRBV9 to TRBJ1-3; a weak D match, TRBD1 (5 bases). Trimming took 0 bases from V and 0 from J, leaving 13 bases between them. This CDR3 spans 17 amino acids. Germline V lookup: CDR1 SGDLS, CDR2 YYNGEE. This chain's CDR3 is CASSVEARASSGNTIYF. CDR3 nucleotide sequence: TGTGCCAGCAGCGTAGAGGCCAGGGCCAGCTCTGGAAACACCATATATTTT. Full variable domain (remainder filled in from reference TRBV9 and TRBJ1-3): DSGVTQTPKHLITATGQRVTLRCSPRSGDLSVYWYQQSLDQGLQFLIQYYNGEERAKGNILERFSAQQFPDLHSELNLSSLELGDSALYFCASSVEARASSGNTIYFGEGSWLTVV.

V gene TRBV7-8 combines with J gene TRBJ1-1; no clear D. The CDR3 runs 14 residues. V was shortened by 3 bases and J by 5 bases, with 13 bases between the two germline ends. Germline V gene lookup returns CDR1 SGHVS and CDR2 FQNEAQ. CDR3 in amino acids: CASSLRREGTEAFF. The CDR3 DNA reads TGTGCCAGCAGCTTGAGGAGGGAAGGGACTGAAGCTTTCTTT.

CDR3 residues: CASSSGQGATGYTF. The CDR3 region has the DNA TGTGCCAGCAGCAGCGGACAGGGGGCGACTGGCTACACCTTC. V and J are TRBV6-5 and TRBJ1-2, with 11 bases identical to TRBD1. CDR1 MNHEY and CDR2 SVGAGI come from the germline V gene. The CDR3 spans 14 residues. With V trimmed by 6 bases and J by 7 bases, 7 bases remained unmatched.

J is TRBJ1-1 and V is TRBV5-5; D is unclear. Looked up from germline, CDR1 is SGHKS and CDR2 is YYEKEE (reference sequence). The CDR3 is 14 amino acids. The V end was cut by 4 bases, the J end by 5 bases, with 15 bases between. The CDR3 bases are TGTGCCAGCAGCAAAGGATGGATCGGGACTGAAGCTTTCTTT. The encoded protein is CASSKGWIGTEAFF.

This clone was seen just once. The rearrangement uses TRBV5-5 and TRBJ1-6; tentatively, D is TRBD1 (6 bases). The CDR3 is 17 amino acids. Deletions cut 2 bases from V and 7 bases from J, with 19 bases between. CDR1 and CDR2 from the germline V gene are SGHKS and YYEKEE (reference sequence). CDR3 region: CASSFVGTQGRNSPLHF. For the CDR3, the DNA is TGTGCCAGCAGCTTCGTCGGGACACAAGGTCGAAATTCACCCCTCCACTTT.

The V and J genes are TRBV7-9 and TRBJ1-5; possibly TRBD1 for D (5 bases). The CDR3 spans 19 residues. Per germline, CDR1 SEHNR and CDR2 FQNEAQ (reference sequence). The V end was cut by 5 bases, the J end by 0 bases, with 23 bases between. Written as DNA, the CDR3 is TGTGCCAGCAGCCCGCAGGGAGGGGACCCACTGTGTAGCAATCAGCCCCAGCATTTT. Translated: CASSPQGGDPLCSNQPQHF.

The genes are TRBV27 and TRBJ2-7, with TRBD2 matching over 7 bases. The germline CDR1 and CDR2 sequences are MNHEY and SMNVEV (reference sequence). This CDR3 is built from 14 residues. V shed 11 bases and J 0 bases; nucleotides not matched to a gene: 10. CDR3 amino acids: CASKGAGSSYEQYF. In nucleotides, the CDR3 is TGTGCCTCAAAGGGAGCGGGAAGCTCCTACGAGCAGTACTTC.

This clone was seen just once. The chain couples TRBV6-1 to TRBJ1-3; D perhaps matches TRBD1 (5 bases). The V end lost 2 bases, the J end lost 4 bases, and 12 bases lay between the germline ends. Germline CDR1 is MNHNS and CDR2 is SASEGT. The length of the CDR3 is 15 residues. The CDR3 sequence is CASSESAGSGNTIYF. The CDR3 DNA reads TGTGCCAGCAGTGAATCAGCAGGGTCCGGAAACACCATATATTTT.

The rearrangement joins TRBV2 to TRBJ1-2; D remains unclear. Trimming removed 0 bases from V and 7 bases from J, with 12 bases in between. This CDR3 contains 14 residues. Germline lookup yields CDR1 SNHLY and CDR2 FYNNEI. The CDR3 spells CASSEARGLGGYTF. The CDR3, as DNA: TGTGCCAGCAGTGAAGCGCGAGGGTTAGGTGGCTACACCTTC.

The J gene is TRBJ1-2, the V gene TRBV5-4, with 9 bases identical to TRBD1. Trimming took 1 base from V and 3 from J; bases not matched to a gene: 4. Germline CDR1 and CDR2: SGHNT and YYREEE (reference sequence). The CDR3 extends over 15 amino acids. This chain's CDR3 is CASSLTRDRDYGYTF. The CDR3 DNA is TGTGCCAGCAGCTTGACGAGGGACAGGGACTATGGCTACACCTTC. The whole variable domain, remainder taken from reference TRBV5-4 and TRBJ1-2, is ETGVTQSPTHLIKTRGQQVTLRCSSQSGHNTVSWYQQALGQGPQFIFQYYREEENGRGNFPPRFSGLQFPNYSSELNVNALELDDSALYLCASSLTRDRDYGYTFGSGTRLTVV.

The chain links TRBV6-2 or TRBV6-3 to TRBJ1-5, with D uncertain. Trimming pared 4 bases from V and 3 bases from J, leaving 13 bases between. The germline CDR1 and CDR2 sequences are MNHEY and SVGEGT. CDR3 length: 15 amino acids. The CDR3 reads CASSLEAAHNQPQHF. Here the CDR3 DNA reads TGTGCCAGCAGTTTAGAGGCAGCTCACAATCAGCCCCAGCATTTT.

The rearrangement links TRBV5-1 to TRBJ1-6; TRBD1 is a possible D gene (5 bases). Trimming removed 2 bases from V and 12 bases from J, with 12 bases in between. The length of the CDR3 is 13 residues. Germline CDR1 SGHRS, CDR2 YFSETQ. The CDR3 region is CASSFFGQEPLHF. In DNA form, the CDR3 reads TGCGCCAGCAGCTTTTTTGGACAAGAACCCCTCCACTTT.

CDR3 in DNA: TGTGCCAGCAGCCAAGTGGTAACGGGACAGGGAAACACTGAAGCTTTCTTT. The encoded protein is CASSQVVTGQGNTEAFF. This chain connects TRBV3-1 (or the pseudogene TRBV3-2) to TRBJ1-1; 9 nucleotides align to TRBD1. CDR3 length: 17 residues. CDR1 is LGHDT and CDR2 is YNNKEL in the germline V gene (reference sequence). The V segment lost 1 base and the J segment 2 bases; nucleotides outside the gene matches: 8.

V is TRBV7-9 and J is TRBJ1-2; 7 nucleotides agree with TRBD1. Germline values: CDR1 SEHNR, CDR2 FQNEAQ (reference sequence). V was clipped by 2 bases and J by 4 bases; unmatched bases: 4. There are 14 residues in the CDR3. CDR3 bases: TGTGCCAGCAGCTTATCCGACAGGGCCTATGGCTACACCTTC. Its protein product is CASSLSDRAYGYTF.

DNA for the CDR3: TGCGCCAGCAGCTTGGGGGACAGTAACTATGGCTACACCTTC. Its translation is CASSLGDSNYGYTF. This sequence joins TRBV5-1 and TRBJ1-2; TRBD1 matches 7 bases. The CDR3 consists of 14 residues. Losses at the gene ends were 0 bases for V and 1 base for J; bases not matched to a gene: 0. The germline gives CDR1 SGHRS, CDR2 YFSETQ. The complete variable domain, with remaining parts taken from reference TRBV5-1 and TRBJ1-2, reads KAGVTQTPRYLIKTRGQQVTLSCSPISGHRSVSWYQQTPGQGLQFLFEYFSETQRNKGNFPGRFSGRQFSNSRSEMNVSTLELGDSALYLCASSLGDSNYGYTFGSGTRLTVV.

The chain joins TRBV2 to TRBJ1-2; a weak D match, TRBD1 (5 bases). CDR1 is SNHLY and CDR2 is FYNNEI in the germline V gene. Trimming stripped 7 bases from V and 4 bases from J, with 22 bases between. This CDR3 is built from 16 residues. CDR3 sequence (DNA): TGTGCCAGCACCACAACCTCAAGTGGGGGGTCCTATGGCTACACCTTC. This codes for CASTTTSSGGSYGYTF.

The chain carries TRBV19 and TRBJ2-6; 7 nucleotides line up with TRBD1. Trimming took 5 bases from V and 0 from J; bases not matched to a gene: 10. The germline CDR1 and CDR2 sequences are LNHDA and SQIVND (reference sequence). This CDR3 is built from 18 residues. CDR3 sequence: CASSPTGQRISGANVLTF. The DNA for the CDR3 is TGTGCCAGTAGTCCTACGGGACAGCGCATCTCTGGGGCCAACGTCCTGACTTTC.

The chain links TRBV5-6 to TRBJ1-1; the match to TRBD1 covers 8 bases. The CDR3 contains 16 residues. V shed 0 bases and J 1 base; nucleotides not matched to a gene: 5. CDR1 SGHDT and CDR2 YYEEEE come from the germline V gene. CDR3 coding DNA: TGTGCCAGCAGCTTGGGGACAGGGTGGTCGAACACTGAAGCTTTCTTT. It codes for CASSLGTGWSNTEAFF.